These 13 T cell receptor beta chains came from one sample sequenced in a study of blood T cell repertoires in COVID-19. Profiled with immunoSEQ multiplex PCR; TCRdb holds only in-frame clones, not every one. The table has fewer than 300,000 clones, about four fifths seen once. The sequenced sample consisted of PBMCs or T cells enriched from blood (not recorded which). These receptors all come from a man between 40 and 49 years old who had been exposed to COVID-19.

This chain connects TRBV3-1 (or the pseudogene TRBV3-2) to TRBJ2-2; no definite D call. Germline CDR1 reads LGHDT; CDR2 reads YNNKEL (reference sequence). Trimming took 10 bases from V and 5 from J, leaving 8 bases between them. The CDR3 is made up of 11 amino acids. The CDR3 region has the DNA TGTGCCACCGCGAGGACCGGGGAGCTGTTTTTT. It yields the protein CATARTGELFF.

The rearrangement joins TRBV5-1 to TRBJ2-5, with D possibly matching TRBD2 (6 bases). Germline values: CDR1 SGHRS, CDR2 YFSETQ. The CDR3 sequence is 15 residues long. V was cut by 0 bases and J by 3 bases, with 12 bases left in between. This CDR3 reads CASSLVAGKEETQYF. For the CDR3, the DNA is TGCGCCAGCAGCTTGGTCGCGGGGAAGGAAGAGACCCAGTACTTC.

The chain links TRBV3-1 (or the pseudogene TRBV3-2) to TRBJ1-2; TRBD1 might be the D (5 bases). The germline CDR1 and CDR2 sequences are LGHDT and YNNKEL (reference sequence). Trimming left V 4 bases short and J 5 bases short, with 20 bases between. This CDR3 spans 16 amino acids. CDR3 region: CASSPKPQVFPYGYTF. The CDR3 nucleotides are TGTGCCAGCAGCCCGAAGCCACAGGTTTTTCCATATGGCTACACCTTC.

The chain employs TRBV6-1 and TRBJ1-1; possibly TRBD1 for D (5 bases). CDR1 and CDR2 from the germline V gene are MNHNS and SASEGT. The V gene lost 3 bases and the J gene lost 7 bases, with 12 bases spanning the gap. The CDR3 runs 13 residues. The CDR3 region is CASSDLQGGEAFF. DNA of the CDR3: TGTGCCAGCAGTGACCTCCAGGGCGGTGAAGCTTTCTTT.

The chain has TRBV6-5 and TRBJ2-2; no clear D. Germline lookup yields CDR1 MNHEY and CDR2 SVGAGI. The CDR3 is 11 residues long. Trimming removed 10 bases at V and 5 bases at J, with 8 bases between. The CDR3 nucleotides are TGTGCCACCTACCAAACCGGGGAGCTGTTTTTT. This encodes CATYQTGELFF.

The chain links TRBV5-5 to TRBJ2-7, with 9 bases matching TRBD1. Germline V gives CDR1 SGHKS, CDR2 YYEKEE (reference sequence). This CDR3 has 13 residues. The V gene end was trimmed by 7 bases and the J gene end by 2 bases; junction bases not matched to a gene: 4. The CDR3, as DNA: TGTGCCAGCTACCGGACAGGGGCCTACGAGCAGTACTTC. The encoded protein is CASYRTGAYEQYF.

The genes are TRBV9 and TRBJ1-6; maybe TRBD1 (5 bases). The CDR3 covers 12 residues. Germline V gene data show CDR1 as SGDLS and CDR2 as YYNGEE. Trimming took off 6 bases at V and 10 bases at J, with 11 bases between the two ends. CDR3 DNA: TGTGCCAGCAACAGGATTGGGTCACCCCTCCACTTT. It is translated as CASNRIGSPLHF. Together with reference TRBV9 and TRBJ1-6, the CDR3 gives the full variable domain: DSGVTQTPKHLITATGQRVTLRCSPRSGDLSVYWYQQSLDQGLQFLIQYYNGEERAKGNILERFSAQQFPDLHSELNLSSLELGDSALYFCASNRIGSPLHFGNGTRLTVT.

The chain is built from TRBV7-8 and TRBJ1-6, with D possibly matching TRBD1 (6 bases). Deletions cut 5 bases from V and 8 bases from J, with 16 bases between. The CDR3 totals 15 residues. The V gene's germline CDR1 is SGHVS and CDR2 FQNEAQ. The CDR3 sequence: CASSPRDTEDSPLHF. The DNA for the CDR3 is TGTGCCAGCAGCCCCCGGGACACAGAGGATTCACCCCTCCACTTT.

This clone was seen once. This rearrangement joins TRBV2 to TRBJ1-5; D is ambiguous. Germline CDR1 SNHLY, CDR2 FYNNEI. The CDR3 consists of 17 residues. Trimming stripped 1 base from V and 5 bases from J, with 18 bases between. The CDR3 protein is CASSEGITVAYHQPQHF. The DNA of the CDR3 is TGTGCCAGCAGTGAAGGTATTACCGTCGCGTACCATCAGCCCCAGCATTTT.

This clone was seen a few times. This sequence joins TRBV5-1 and TRBJ2-1, with D perhaps TRBD1 (6 bases). CDR3 length equals 15 residues. Trimming removed 4 bases from V and 2 bases from J, with 13 bases in between. Per germline, CDR1 SGHRS and CDR2 YFSETQ. CDR3 DNA sequence: TGCGCCAGCAGCAGCAGCGGACAGCCCTACAATGAGCAGTTCTTC. Protein product: CASSSSGQPYNEQFF.

This clone was recorded only once. The chain combines TRBV3-1 (or the pseudogene TRBV3-2) with TRBJ2-1; 7 bases are a match to TRBD1. Germline-derived CDR1 and CDR2 are LGHDT and YNNKEL (reference sequence). The CDR3 has 17 residues. Trimming took 1 base from V and 4 from J; bases not matched to a gene: 10. The CDR3 region has the DNA TGTGCCAGCAGCCAAGGGTCCGAGACAGGGATATACAATGAGCAGTTCTTC. It codes for CASSQGSETGIYNEQFF.

This chain connects TRBV6-1 to TRBJ2-1; 9 nucleotides align to TRBD2. With 3 bases clipped from V and 12 bases from J, the junction kept 6 bases outside the gene matches. The CDR3 totals 13 residues. CDR1 and CDR2 from the germline V gene are MNHNS and SASEGT. CDR3: CASSEDLSGGQFF. CDR3 sequence (DNA): TGTGCCAGCAGTGAGGACCTTAGCGGGGGGCAGTTCTTC.

The chain recombines TRBV6-5 with TRBJ1-2; weak D call: TRBD1 (5 bases). The V gene's germline CDR1 is MNHEY and CDR2 SVGAGI. V gave up 7 bases and J gave up 4 bases, with 19 bases separating them. The CDR3 consists of 15 residues. CDR3 coding DNA: TGTGCCAGCAACGAAGGTGACAGACTCCTCTATGGCTACACCTTC. Its protein is CASNEGDRLLYGYTF.